The following is a T cell receptor (beta chain) sequence with its context. Its specificity is unknown. V was pared by 1 base and J by 7 bases, with 4 bases of the junction left unmatched. Germline-derived CDR1 and CDR2 are SGDLS and YYNGEE. The CDR3 is 15 residues long. These data belong to a study of shared clonotypes between healthy human individuals. General study points: Investigators expected sequencing depth to affect clonotype sharing among donors. In a few donors, around 5.5% of naive CD4 clonotypes appeared in common. Naive subsets tended to show greater estimated richness than memory subsets.

Repertoires were generated with immunoSEQ multiplex PCR, while TCRdb's copy carries only in-frame clones and drops some. The sample yields some 2,100,000 clones, about 92% seen once. CD45RO-negative, CCR7-selected cells formed the naive CD8 fraction, which excluded terminally differentiated effector memory CD45RA+ cells. V usage is TRBV9 and J usage is TRBJ2-2; 10 bases agree with TRBD2. The sequenced material came from naive CD8+ T cells from PBMCs. The source is a man aged 18 to 30 in good health. Some clones in this sample may be carry-over from other donors' samples. CDR3 sequence (DNA): TGTGCCAGCAGCGTACAGGGACTAGCGATCGGGGAGCTGTTTTTT. Encoded protein: CASSVQGLAIGELFF.